Below, 16 T cell receptor beta chains from the same sample are listed, as sequenced in a study of T cells expressing NK-cell markers. TCRdb re-called the 5' RACE reads and catalogs CDR3 proteins one per entry, DNA excluded. In total, the table holds 350,000 to 450,000 distinct CDR3 sequences. The sequencing input was blood T cells: a sorted CD56 or NKG2C T cell subset, CD4+ or CD8+ T cells, or bulk PBMC T cells (not recorded which). These receptors were obtained from a man aged 18 to 69 in good health.

V gene TRBV6-5 combines with J gene TRBJ2-2; TCRdb selects TRBD1, and the lack of DNA leaves this call unchecked. Germline V gives CDR1 MNHEY, CDR2 SVGAGI. CDR3 length equals 16 residues. The CDR3 here is CASSSGTGGYTGELFF.

The chain is built from TRBV7-8 and TRBJ1-1; the TRBD1 assignment by TCRdb is unverifiable without DNA. Germline CDR1 and CDR2: SGHVS and FQNEAQ. The CDR3 is 13 residues long. CDR3 loop: CASKYRGSTEAFF. The full variable domain, its missing parts supplied by reference TRBV7-8 and TRBJ1-1, is GAGVSQSPRYKVAKRGQDVALRCDPISGHVSLFWYQQALGQGPEFLTYFQNEAQLDKSGLPSDRFFAERPEGSVSTLKIQRTQQEDSAVYLCASKYRGSTEAFFGQGTRLTVV.

The chain combines TRBV24-1 with TRBJ2-1; TCRdb names TRBD2, which stays unverified in the absence of DNA. Germline assignment: CDR1 KGHDR and CDR2 SFDVKD. The CDR3 has 15 amino acids. The CDR3: CATSDPGTSENEQFF.

The rearrangement joins TRBV5-1 to TRBJ2-7; TCRdb lists TRBD1, though no DNA is available to test this call. Germline loops: CDR1 SGHRS, CDR2 YFSETQ. The CDR3 runs 15 residues. CDR3 sequence reads: CASSLDPDGLGMQYF.

This chain joins TRBV20-1 and TRBJ1-2; TCRdb's D call, TRBD1, is unchecked because there is no DNA. CDR3 length: 16 amino acids. In germline, CDR1 is DFQATT, CDR2 SNEGSKA (reference sequence). CDR3 amino acids: CSANAGSWTGNYGYTF.

The chain has TRBV20-1 and TRBJ2-3; the D call of TRBD2 rests on TCRdb alone, since no DNA is present to check it. Per the germline V gene, CDR1 is DFQATT and CDR2 is SNEGSKA (reference sequence). CDR3 length: 18 residues. The CDR3: CSARVPAGGPTGTDTQYF.

The chain is built from TRBV28 and TRBJ1-6. The CDR3 length is 15 residues. CDR1 is MDHEN and CDR2 is SYDVKM in the germline V gene. The CDR3 reads CASGQSAGTNSPLHF.

The rearrangement uses TRBV20-1 and TRBJ1-6. Germline-derived CDR1 and CDR2 are DFQATT and SNEGSKA (reference sequence). This CDR3 is 13 amino acids long. This chain's CDR3 is CSARRASNSPLHF.

The chain employs TRBV11-2 and TRBJ2-5; the D gene TCRdb calls, TRBD1, cannot be checked with no DNA. The CDR3 has 16 amino acids. CDR1 SGHAT and CDR2 FQNNGV come from the germline V gene. The CDR3 reads CASSQPGAGTQETQYF.

The chain recombines TRBV7-9 with TRBJ2-7; the D call of TRBD2 rests on TCRdb alone, since no DNA is present to check it. Germline loops: CDR1 SEHNR, CDR2 FQNEAQ (reference sequence). The CDR3 is 17 residues long. CDR3 in amino acids: CASSTRTSGGEIHEQYF. The full variable domain, rest sourced from reference TRBV7-9 and TRBJ2-7, is DTGVSQNPRHKITKRGQNVTFRCDPISEHNRLYWYRQTLGQGPEFLTYFQNEAQLEKSRLLSDRFSAERPKGSFSTLEIQRTEQGDSAMYLCASSTRTSGGEIHEQYFGPGTRLTVT.

The chain recombines TRBV14 with TRBJ1-2; with no DNA, the TCRdb D assignment of TRBD1 cannot be verified. The CDR3 loop spans 15 amino acids. In germline, CDR1 is SGHDN, CDR2 FVKESK. The CDR3 sequence is CASSQGFGPLEAYTF.

CDR3 loop: CSVITVVNEQFF. The V and J genes are TRBV29-1 and TRBJ2-1. Looked up from germline, CDR1 is SQVTM and CDR2 is ANQGSEA. This CDR3 comprises 12 residues.

V gene TRBV5-5 combines with J gene TRBJ2-5; TCRdb names TRBD1, which stays unverified in the absence of DNA. The CDR3 spans 15 residues. From germline, CDR1 is SGHKS and CDR2 YYEKEE (reference sequence). CDR3 region: CASSVRDREGETQYF.

This rearrangement joins TRBV12-3 or TRBV12-4 to TRBJ2-5; the D call from TCRdb, TRBD1, cannot be confirmed without DNA. The CDR3 spans 18 residues. CDR3 sequence reads: CASSRGRGRGRYEETQYF.

The genes are TRBV6-2 or TRBV6-3 and TRBJ2-1; TCRdb proposes TRBD1, but this gene call is untestable without DNA. From germline, CDR1 is MNHEY and CDR2 SVGEGT. The CDR3 consists of 15 residues. CDR3 protein: CASSTGIIGYNEQFF.

The J gene is TRBJ1-1, the V gene TRBV7-9; the TCRdb D gene call, TRBD1, has no DNA to confirm it. The germline V gene has CDR1 SEHNR and CDR2 FQNEAQ (reference sequence). The CDR3 extends over 14 amino acids. CDR3 sequence reads: CASSSRQQNTEAFF.